Listed here is a single T cell receptor beta chain. Measured with immunoSEQ multiplex PCR; TCRdb has only the in-frame clones, and not every one. In the table there are 35,000 or so clones, less than 95% of which are singletons. The sample is drawn from a study of blood T cell repertoires in COVID-19. Study as a whole: The cDNA or gDNA used as material had been derived from T cells, B-cell-depleted T cells, or PBMCs.

This CDR3 spans 14 amino acids. The ends lost 7 bases at V and 6 bases at J; junction bases unmatched: 6. Germline assignment: CDR1 SGHRS and CDR2 YFSETQ. The clonotype originates from a human donor in a cohort sampled during active COVID-19. J is TRBJ2-3 and V is TRBV5-1; 12 bases match TRBD1. The sequenced material came from peripheral blood. The CDR3, as DNA: TGCGCCAGCCAGGGACAGGGGGCCTCGGATACGCAGTATTTT. As protein: CASQGQGASDTQYF.